One sample yielded the 6 T cell receptor beta chains listed below, sequenced in a study of Graves' ophthalmopathy and Graves' hyperthyroidism. Investigators amplified TCR beta CDR3 regions from RNA transcripts. The first round was an RT-PCR with HTBI primers, and the second round was a multiplex PCR. TCRdb reanalysed the multiplex PCR reads using MiXCR and keeps one entry per CDR3 protein. This table has 900,000 to 1,200,000 distinct CDR3 sequences, around a third appearing once. Sample: peripheral blood or thyroid tissue (not recorded which). The receptors derive from an adult man with Graves' hyperthyroidism.

The chain has TRBV7-2 and TRBJ2-5; D ambiguous. Germline CDR1 is SGHTA and CDR2 is FQGNSA. The germline V and J ends were trimmed by 3 bases and 2 bases, with 7 bases remaining between them. CDR3 length: 13 amino acids. CDR3 bases: TGTGCCAGCAGCTTTAAGATACAAGAGACCCAGTACTTC. Protein sequence: CASSFKIQETQYF. Combining the CDR3 with reference TRBV7-2 and TRBJ2-5 gives the whole variable domain GAGVSQSPSNKVTEKGKDVELRCDPISGHTALYWYRQSLGQGLEFLIYFQGNSAPDKSGLPSDRFSAERTGGSVSTLTIQRTQQEDSAVYLCASSFKIQETQYFGPGTRLLVL.

This clonotype was seen at least ten times. The V and J genes are TRBV7-8 and TRBJ2-7; D call uncertain. This CDR3 has 14 amino acids. Trimming took off 5 bases at V and 12 bases at J, with 23 bases between the two ends. The germline V gene encodes CDR1 SGHVS and CDR2 FQNEAQ. Here the CDR3 DNA reads TGTGCCAGCAGCCCGCCCCCCCTCGGTGGCTATCGGTACTTC. Encoded protein: CASSPPPLGGYRYF. The full variable domain, completed using reference TRBV7-8 and TRBJ2-7, is GAGVSQSPRYKVAKRGQDVALRCDPISGHVSLFWYQQALGQGPEFLTYFQNEAQLDKSGLPSDRFFAERPEGSVSTLKIQRTQQEDSAVYLCASSPPPLGGYRYFGPGTRLTVT.

This rearrangement joins TRBV12-3 or TRBV12-4 to TRBJ2-6, with a weak D call TRBD1 (6 bases). This CDR3 spans 18 amino acids. The ends were cut back, 4 bases at V and 0 bases at J, with 16 bases in the middle. The CDR3 DNA reads TGTGCCAGCAGTTCGACCGGGGACATGGCCTCTGGGGCCAACGTCCTGACTTTC. It encodes CASSSTGDMASGANVLTF.

This clonotype was observed a few times. The V and J genes are TRBV10-3 and TRBJ1-6; TRBD1 matches 7 bases. The trim removed 10 bases at V and 10 bases at J, leaving 7 bases unmatched. Germline values: CDR1 ENHRY, CDR2 SYGVKD. This CDR3 is 12 amino acids long. CDR3 residues: CASDRVGSPLHF. The CDR3 DNA reads as TGTGCCAGCGACAGGGTTGGATCACCCCTCCACTTT.

This clonotype showed up many times. The chain couples TRBV2 to TRBJ1-5; no clear D. There are 13 residues in the CDR3. Germline lookup yields CDR1 SNHLY and CDR2 FYNNEI. The V gene lost 5 bases and the J gene lost 4 bases, with 9 bases spanning the gap. CDR3 residues: CASSSQANQPQHF. The CDR3 DNA follows: TGTGCCAGCAGTTCCCAGGCTAATCAGCCCCAGCATTTT.

This clonotype has just a few counts. The junction does not match germline at one end; this may be a read error. The chain has TRBV12-3 or TRBV12-4 and TRBJ2-5, with 7 bases aligning to TRBD2. The CDR3 extends over 15 amino acids. The CDR3 DNA follows: TGTGCCAGCAGTACCGGGGCTAGCGGACAAGAGGCCCAGTACTTC. Residues: CASSTGASGQEAQYF.